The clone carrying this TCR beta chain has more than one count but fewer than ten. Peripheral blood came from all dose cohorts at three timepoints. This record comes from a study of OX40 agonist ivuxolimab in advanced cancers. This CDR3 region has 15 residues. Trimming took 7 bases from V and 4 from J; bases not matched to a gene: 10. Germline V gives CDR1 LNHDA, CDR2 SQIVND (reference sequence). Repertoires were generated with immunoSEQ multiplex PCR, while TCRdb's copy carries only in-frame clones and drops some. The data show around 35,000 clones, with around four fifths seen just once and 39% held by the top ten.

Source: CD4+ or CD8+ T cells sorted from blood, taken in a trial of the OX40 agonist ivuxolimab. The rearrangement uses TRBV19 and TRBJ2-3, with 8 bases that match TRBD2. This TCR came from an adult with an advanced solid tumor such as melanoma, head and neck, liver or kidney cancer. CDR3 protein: CASNPSGGRADTQYF. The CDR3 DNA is TGTGCCAGTAACCCGAGCGGGGGCAGGGCAGATACGCAGTATTTT.